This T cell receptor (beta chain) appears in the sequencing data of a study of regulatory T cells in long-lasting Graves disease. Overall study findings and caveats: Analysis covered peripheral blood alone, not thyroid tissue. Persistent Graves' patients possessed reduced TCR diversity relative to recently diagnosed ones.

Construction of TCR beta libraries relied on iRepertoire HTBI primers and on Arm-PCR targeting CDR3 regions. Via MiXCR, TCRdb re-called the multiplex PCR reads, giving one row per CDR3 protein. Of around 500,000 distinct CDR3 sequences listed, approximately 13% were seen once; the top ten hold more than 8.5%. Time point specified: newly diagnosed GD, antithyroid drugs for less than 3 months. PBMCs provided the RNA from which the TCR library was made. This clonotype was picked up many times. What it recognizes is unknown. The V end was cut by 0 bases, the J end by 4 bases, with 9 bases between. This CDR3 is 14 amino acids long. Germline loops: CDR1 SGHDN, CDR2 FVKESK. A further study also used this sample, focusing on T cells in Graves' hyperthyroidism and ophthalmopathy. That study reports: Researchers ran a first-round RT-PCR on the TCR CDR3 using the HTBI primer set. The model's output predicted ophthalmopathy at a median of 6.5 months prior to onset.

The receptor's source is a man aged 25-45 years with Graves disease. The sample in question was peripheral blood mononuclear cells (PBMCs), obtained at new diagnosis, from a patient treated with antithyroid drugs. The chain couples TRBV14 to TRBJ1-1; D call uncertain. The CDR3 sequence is CASSQDLPSTEAFF. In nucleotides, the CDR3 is TGTGCCAGCAGCCAAGATCTCCCGAGCACTGAAGCTTTCTTT.